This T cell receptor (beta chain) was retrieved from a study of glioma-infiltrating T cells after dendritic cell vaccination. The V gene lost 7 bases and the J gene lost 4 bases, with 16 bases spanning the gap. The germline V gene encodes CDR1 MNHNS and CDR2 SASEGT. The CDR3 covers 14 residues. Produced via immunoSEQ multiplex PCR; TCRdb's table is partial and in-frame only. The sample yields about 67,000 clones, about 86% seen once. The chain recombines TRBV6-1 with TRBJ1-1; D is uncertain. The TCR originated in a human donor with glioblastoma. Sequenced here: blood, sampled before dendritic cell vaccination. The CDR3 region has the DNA TGTGCCAGCATTGGGAGCCAATTCTCCACTGAAGCTTTCTTT. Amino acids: CASIGSQFSTEAFF.